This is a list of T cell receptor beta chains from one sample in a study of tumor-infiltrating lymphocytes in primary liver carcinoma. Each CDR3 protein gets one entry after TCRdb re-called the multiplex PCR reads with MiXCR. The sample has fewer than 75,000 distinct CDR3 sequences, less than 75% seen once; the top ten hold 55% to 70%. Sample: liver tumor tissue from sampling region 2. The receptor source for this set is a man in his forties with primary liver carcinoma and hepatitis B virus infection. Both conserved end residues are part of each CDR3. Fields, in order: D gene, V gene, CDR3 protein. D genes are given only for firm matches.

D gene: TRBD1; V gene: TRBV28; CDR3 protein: CAGSLDRGRFHEQYF
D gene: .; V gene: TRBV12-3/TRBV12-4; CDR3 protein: CASSLGQGANYKQYF
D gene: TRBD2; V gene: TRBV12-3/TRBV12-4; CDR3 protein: CASSVQGVAGVVNVQFF
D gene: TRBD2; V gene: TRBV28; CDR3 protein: CTSRGTSGDNEQFF
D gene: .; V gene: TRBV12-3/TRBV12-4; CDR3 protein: CAGSRGTGSTYEQYF
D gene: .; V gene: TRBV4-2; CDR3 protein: CASSQNLRSNQPQHF
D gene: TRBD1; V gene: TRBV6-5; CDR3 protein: CVSSTGGQLQHF
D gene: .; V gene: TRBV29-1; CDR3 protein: CCVDLSRGNTNEQFF
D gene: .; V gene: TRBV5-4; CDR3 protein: CASSLFVSGAKVLTF
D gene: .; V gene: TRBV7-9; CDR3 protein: CASSLVGTQVEQYF
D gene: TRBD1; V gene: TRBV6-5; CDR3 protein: CAGSYAGGKETQYF
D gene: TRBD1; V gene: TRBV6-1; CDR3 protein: CVSSEEEAWTGQGYTF
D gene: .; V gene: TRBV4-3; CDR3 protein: CASSQGVVLANTQYF
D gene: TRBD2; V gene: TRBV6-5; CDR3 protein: CAISTRLAGGDNEQFF
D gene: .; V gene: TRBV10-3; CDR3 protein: CASDSGANVLTF
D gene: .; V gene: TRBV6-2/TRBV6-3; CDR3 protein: CASSLGQGNQPQDF
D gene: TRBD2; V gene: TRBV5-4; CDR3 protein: CASRWDYRLYEQYF
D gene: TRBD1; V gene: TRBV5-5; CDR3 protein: CDSSSGQTISNQPQHF
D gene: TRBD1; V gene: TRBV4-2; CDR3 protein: CVSTQDYGQGLWTEAFF
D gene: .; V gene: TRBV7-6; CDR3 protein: CASSPGRVEGEQYF
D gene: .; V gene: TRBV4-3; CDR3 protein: CASSQAPAGHGETQKF
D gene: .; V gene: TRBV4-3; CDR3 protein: CASNQEPGGGYEQYF
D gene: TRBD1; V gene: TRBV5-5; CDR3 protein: CASSPGQGAPYQQYF
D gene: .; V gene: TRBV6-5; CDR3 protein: CASSLTPNTGELFF
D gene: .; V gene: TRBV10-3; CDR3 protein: CAIKERDDTGVLFF
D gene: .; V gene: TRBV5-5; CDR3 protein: CASSSVPGWYNEQFF
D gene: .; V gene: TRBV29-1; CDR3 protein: CSVGEHGGAGELFF
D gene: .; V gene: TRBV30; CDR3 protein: CVWGVLLLDEQFF